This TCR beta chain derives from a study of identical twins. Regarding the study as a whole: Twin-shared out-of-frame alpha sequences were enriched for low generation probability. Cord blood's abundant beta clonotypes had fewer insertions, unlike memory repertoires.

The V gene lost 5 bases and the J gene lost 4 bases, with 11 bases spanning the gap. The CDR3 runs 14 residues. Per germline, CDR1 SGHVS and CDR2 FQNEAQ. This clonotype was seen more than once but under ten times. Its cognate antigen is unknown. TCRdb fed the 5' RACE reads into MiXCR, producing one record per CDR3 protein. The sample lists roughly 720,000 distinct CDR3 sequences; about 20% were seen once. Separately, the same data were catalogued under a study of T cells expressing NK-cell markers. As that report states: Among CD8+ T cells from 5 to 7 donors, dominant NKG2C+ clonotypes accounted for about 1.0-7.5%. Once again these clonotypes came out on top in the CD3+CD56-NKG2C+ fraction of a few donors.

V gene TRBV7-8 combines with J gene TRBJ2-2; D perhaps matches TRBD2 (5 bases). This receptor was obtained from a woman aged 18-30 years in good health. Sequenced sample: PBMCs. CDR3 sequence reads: CASSPRTSTGELFF. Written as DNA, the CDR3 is TGTGCCAGCAGCCCAAGAACTAGCACCGGGGAGCTGTTTTTT.